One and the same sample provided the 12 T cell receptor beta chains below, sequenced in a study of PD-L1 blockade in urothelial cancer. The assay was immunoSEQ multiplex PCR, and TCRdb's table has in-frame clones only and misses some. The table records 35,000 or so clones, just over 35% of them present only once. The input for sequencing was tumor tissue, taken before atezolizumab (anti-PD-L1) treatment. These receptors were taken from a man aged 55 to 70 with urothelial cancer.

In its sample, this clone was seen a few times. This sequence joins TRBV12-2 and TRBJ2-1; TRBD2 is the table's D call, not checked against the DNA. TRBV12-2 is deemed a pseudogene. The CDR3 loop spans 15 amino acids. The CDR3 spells CASHDRRSSYNEQFF. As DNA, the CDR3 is TGTGCAAGTCACGATCGGCGGAGCTCCTACAATGAGCAGTTCTTC.

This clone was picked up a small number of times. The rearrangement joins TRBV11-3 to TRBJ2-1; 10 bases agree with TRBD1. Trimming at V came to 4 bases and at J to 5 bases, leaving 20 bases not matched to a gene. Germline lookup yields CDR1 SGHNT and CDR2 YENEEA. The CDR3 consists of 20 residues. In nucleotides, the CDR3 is TGTGCCAGCAGCTCAAGAAGGAGGGACAGGGGACCGTACGGGAACAATGAGCAGTTCTTC. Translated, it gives CASSSRRRDRGPYGNNEQFF. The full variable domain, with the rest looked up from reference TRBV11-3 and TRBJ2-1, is EAGVVQSPRYKIIEKKQPVAFWCNPISGHNTLYWYLQNLGQGPELLIRYENEEAVDDSQLPKDRFSAERLKGVDSTLKIQPAELGDSAVYLCASSSRRRDRGPYGNNEQFFGPGTRLTVL.

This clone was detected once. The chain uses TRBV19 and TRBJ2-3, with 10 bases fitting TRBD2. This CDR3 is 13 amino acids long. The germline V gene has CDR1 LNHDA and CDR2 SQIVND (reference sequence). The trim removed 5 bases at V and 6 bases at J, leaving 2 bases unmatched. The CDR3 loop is CASSQGLADTQYF. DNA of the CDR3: TGTGCCAGTAGTCAGGGACTAGCGGATACGCAGTATTTT.

CDR3 amino acids: CASSPGQASSGNTIYF. The CDR3 DNA follows: TGCGCCAGCAGCCCAGGACAGGCAAGCTCTGGAAACACCATATATTTT. This chain links TRBV1 with TRBJ1-3; the D call TRBD1 from the table was never checked on the DNA. TRBV1 has pseudogene status. The CDR3 extends over 16 amino acids.

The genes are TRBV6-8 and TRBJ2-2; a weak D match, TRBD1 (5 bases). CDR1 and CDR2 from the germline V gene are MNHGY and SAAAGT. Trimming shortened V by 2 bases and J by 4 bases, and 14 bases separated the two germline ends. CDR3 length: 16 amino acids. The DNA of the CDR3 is TGTGCCAGCAGTTACCCCTCAGGGTCGGGCACCGGGGAGCTGTTTTTT. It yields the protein CASSYPSGSGTGELFF.

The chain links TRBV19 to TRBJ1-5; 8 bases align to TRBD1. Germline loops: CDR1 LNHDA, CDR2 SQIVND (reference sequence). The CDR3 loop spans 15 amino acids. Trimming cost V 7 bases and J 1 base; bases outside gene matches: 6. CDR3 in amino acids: CASNFRTGSNQPQHF. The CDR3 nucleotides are TGTGCCAGTAACTTCCGGACAGGGAGCAATCAGCCCCAGCATTTT.

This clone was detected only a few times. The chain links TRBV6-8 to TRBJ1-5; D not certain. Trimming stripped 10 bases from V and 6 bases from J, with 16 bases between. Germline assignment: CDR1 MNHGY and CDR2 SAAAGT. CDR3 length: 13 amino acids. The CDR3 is CAISESEVQPQHF. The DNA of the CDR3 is TGTGCCATCAGCGAATCGGAGGTTCAGCCCCAGCATTTT.

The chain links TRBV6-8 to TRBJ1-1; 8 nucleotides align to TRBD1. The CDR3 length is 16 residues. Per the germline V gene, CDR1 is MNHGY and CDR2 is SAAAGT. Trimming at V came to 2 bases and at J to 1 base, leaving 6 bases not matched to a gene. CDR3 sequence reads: CASSYPIQGANTEAFF. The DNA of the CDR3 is TGTGCCAGCAGTTACCCCATCCAGGGGGCGAACACTGAAGCTTTCTTT.

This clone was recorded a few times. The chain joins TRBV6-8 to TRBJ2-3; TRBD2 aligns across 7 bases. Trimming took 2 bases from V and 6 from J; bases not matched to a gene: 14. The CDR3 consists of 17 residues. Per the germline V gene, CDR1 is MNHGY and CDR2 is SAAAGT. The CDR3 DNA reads TGTGCCAGCAGTTACGACCCCGGGCTAGCGGAGAGGGATACGCAGTATTTT. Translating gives CASSYDPGLAERDTQYF.

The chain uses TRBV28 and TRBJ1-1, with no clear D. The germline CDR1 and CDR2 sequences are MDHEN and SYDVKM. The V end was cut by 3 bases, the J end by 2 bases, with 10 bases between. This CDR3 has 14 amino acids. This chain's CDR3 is CASSFGNLNTEAFF. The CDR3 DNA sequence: TGTGCCAGCAGTTTTGGCAACCTTAACACTGAAGCTTTCTTT.

The DNA of the CDR3 is TGTGCCTGGAGTGGAACAGGGGGCGGAAACACCATATATTTT. It yields the protein CAWSGTGGGNTIYF. J is TRBJ1-3 and V is TRBV30; TRBD1 matches at 9 bases. CDR1 is GTSNPN and CDR2 is SVGIG in the germline V gene (reference sequence). This CDR3 has 14 residues. Trimming at V came to 1 base and at J to 4 bases, leaving 2 bases not matched to a gene.

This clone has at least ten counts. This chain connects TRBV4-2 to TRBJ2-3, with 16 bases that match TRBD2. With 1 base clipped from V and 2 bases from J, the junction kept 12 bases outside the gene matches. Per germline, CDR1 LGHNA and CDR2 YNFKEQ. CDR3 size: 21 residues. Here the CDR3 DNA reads TGTGCCAGCAGCCAAGTTACCGGGACTAGCGGGGGGGAACTAAACACAGATACGCAGTATTTT. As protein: CASSQVTGTSGGELNTDTQYF.